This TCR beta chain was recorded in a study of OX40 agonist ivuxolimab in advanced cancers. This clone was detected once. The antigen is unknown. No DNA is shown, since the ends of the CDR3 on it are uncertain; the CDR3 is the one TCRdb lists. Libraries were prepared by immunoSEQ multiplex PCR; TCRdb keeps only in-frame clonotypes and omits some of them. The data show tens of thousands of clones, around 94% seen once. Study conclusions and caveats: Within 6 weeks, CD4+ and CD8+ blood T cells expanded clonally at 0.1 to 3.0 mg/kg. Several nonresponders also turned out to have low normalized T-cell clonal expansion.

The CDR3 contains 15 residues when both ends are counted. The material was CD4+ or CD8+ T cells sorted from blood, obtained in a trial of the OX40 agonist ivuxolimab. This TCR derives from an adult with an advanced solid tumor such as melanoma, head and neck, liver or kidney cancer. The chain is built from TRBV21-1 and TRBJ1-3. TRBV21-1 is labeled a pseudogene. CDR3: CASSKWVASGNTIYF.